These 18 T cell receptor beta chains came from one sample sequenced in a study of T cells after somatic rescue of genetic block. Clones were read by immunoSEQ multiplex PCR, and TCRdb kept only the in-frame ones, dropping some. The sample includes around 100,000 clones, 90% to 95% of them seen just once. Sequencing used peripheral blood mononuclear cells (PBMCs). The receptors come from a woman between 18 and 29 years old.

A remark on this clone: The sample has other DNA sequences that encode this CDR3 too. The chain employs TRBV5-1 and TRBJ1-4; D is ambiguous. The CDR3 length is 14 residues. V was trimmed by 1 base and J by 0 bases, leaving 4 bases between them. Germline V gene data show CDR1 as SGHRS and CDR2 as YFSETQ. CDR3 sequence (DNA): TGCGCCAGCAGCTTGACCGCAACTAATGAAAAACTGTTTTTT. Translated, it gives CASSLTATNEKLFF.

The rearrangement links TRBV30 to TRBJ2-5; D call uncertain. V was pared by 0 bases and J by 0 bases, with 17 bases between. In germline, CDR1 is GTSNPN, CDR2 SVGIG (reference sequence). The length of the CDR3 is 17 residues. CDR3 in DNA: TGTGCCTGGAGTGTAGGCAGGACCTTTCCGTACCAAGAGACCCAGTACTTC. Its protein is CAWSVGRTFPYQETQYF.

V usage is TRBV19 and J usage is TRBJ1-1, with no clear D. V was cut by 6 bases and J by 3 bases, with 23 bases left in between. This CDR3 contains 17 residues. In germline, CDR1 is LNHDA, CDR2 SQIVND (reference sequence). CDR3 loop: CASRFSRQSIEHTEAFF. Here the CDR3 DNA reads TGTGCCAGTAGGTTCTCACGCCAAAGCATTGAACACACTGAAGCTTTCTTT. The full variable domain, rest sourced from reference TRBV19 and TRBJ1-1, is DGGITQSPKYLFRKEGQNVTLSCEQNLNHDAMYWYRQDPGQGLRLIYYSQIVNDFQKGDIAEGYSVSREKKESFPLTVTSAQKNPTAFYLCASRFSRQSIEHTEAFFGQGTRLTVV.

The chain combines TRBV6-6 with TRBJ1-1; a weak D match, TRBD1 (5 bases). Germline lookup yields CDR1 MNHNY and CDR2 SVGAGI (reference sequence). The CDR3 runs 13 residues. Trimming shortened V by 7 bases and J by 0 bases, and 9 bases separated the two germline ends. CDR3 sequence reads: CASTRDLNTEAFF. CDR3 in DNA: TGTGCCAGCACGAGGGACCTGAACACTGAAGCTTTCTTT.

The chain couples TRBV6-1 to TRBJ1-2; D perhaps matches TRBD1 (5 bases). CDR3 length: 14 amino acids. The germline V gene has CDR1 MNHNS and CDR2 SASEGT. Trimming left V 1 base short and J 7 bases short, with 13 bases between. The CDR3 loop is CASSEDRGSGGYTF. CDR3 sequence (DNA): TGTGCCAGCAGTGAAGATAGGGGTAGTGGTGGCTACACCTTC.

The CDR3 loop is CASSSAGMNTEAFF. The CDR3 coding sequence is TGTGCCAGCAGTTCGGCGGGGATGAACACTGAAGCTTTCTTT. This sequence joins TRBV28 and TRBJ1-1; no clear D gene. V was clipped by 4 bases and J by 0 bases, with 9 bases between them. Germline V gene sequence: CDR1 MDHEN, CDR2 SYDVKM. The CDR3 contains 14 residues.

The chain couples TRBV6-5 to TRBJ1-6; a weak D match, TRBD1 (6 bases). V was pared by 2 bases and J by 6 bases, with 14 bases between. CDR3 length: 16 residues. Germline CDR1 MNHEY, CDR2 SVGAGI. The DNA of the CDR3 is TGTGCCAGCAGTTACGGGGGGCAAGCCCCTAATTCACCCCTCCACTTT. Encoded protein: CASSYGGQAPNSPLHF.

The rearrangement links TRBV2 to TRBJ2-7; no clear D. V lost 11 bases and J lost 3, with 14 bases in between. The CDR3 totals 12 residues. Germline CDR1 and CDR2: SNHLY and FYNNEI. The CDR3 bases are TGTGCCCACGAGAGGAACAACTACGAGCAGTACTTC. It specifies CAHERNNYEQYF.

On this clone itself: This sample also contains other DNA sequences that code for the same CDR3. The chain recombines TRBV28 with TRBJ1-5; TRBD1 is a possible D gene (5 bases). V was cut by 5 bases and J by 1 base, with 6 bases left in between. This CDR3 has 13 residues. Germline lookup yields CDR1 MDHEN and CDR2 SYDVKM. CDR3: CASSRDSNQPQHF. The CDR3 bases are TGTGCCAGCAGTCGGGACAGCAATCAGCCCCAGCATTTT. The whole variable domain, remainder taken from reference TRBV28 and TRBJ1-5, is DVKVTQSSRYLVKRTGEKVFLECVQDMDHENMFWYRQDPGLGLRLIYFSYDVKMKEKGDIPEGYSVSREKKERFSLILESASTNQTSMYLCASSRDSNQPQHFGDGTRLSIL.

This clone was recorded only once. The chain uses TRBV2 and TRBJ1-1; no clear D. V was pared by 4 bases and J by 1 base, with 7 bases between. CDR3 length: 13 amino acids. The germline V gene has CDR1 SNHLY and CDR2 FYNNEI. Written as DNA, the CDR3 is TGTGCCAGCAGTGGAGGGAGGAACACTGAAGCTTTCTTT. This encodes CASSGGRNTEAFF.

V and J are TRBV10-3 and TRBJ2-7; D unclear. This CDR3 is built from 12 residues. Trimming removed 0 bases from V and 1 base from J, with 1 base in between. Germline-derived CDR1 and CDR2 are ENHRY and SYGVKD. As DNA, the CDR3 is TGTGCCATCAGTGAGTCATCCTACGAGCAGTACTTC. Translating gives CAISESSYEQYF.

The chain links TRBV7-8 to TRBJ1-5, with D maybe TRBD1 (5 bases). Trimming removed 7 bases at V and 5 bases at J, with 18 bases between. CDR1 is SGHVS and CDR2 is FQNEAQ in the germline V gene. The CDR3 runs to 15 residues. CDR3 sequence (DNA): TGTGCCAGCAACCCGGGGCTCCCAAGGTATCAGCCCCAGCATTTT. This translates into CASNPGLPRYQPQHF.

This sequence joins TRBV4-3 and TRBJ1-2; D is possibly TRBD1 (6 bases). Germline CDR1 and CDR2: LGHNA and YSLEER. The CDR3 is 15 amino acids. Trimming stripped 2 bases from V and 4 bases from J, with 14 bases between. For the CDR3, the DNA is TGCGCCAGCAGCCAAAGGCCGGACAGCAGCTATGGCTACACCTTC. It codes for CASSQRPDSSYGYTF.

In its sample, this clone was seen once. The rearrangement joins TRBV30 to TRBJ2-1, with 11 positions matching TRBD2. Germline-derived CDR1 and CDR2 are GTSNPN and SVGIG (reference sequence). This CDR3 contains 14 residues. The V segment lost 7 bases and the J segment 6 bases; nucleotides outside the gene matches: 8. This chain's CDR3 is CASLAGEVSNEQFF. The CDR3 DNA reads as TGTGCCTCACTAGCGGGGGAGGTATCCAATGAGCAGTTCTTC.

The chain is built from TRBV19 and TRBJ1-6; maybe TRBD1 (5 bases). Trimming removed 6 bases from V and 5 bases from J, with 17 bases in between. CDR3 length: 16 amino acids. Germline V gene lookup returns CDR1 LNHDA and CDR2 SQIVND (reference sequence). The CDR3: CASSGDQGAHNSPLHF. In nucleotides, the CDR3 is TGTGCCAGTAGCGGGGACCAGGGTGCCCATAATTCACCCCTCCACTTT.

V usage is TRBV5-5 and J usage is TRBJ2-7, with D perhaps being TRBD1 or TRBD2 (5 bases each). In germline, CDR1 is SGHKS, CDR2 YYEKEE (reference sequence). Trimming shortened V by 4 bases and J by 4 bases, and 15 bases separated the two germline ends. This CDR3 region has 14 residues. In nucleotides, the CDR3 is TGTGCCAGCAGCGGGGGATCGACCCTTTACGAGCAGTACTTC. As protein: CASSGGSTLYEQYF.

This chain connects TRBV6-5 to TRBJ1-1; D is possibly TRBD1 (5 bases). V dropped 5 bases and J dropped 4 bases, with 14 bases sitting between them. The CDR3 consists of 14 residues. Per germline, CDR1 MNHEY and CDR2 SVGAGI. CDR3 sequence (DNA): TGTGCCAGCAGTGGGACCCCCGGGCCCACTGAAGCTTTCTTT. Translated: CASSGTPGPTEAFF.

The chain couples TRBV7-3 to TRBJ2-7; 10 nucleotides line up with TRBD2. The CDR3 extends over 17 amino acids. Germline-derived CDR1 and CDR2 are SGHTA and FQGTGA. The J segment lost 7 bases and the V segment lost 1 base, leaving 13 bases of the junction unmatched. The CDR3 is CASSLIRAGGPVHEQYF. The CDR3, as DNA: TGTGCCAGCAGCTTAATTAGAGCGGGGGGGCCGGTCCATGAGCAGTACTTC.